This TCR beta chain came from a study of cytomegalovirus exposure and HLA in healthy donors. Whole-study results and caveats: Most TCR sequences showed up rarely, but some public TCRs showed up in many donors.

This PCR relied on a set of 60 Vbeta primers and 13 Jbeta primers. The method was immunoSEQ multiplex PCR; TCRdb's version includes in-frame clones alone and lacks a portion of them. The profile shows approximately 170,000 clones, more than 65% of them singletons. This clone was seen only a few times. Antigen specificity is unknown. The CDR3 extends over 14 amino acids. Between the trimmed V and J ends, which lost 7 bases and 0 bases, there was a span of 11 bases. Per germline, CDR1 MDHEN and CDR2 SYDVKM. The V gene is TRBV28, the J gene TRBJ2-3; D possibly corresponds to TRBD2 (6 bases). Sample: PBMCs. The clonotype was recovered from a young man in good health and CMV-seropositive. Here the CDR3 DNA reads TGTGCCAGCACCCTTAGCGGTAGCACAGATACGCAGTATTTT. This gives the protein CASTLSGSTDTQYF.